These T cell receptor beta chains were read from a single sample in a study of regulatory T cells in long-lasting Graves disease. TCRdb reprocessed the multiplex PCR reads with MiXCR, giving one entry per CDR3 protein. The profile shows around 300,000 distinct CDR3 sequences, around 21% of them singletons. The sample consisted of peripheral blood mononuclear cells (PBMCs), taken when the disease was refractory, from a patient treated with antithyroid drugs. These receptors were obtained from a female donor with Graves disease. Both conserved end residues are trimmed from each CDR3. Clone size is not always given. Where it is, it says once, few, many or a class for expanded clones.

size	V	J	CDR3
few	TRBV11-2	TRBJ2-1	ASRHGSSDSYNEQF
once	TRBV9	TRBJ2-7	ASSLTSGGEQY
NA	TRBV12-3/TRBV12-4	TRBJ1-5	ASKGASRNQPQH
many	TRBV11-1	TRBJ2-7	ASSLSEGTYEQY
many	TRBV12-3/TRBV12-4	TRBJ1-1	ASSGDLNTEAF
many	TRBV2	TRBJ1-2	ASRHRQGTTNYGYT
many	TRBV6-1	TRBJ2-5	ATLGQLKTQY
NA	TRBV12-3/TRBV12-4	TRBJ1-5	ASSPRPGNQPQH
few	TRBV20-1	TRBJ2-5	SASPPPGGVRETQY
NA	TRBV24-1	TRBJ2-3	AASEQQGAGTDTQY
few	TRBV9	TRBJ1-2	ASSAEPLYNYGYT
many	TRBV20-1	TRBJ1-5	SAREDRNQPQH
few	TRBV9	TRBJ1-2	ASSAPAQSYGYT
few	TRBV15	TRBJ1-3	ATSRWTDGNTIY
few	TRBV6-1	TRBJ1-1	ASSPQGFEAF
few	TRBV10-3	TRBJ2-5	AISEGGAIETQY
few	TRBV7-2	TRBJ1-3	ASRRGDSGNTIY
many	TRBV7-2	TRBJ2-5	ASSKPGRLETQY
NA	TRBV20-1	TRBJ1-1	SARDRATQGEAF
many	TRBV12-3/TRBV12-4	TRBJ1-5	ASSFRGSLDGQPQH
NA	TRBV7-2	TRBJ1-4	ASSLEGEGEKLF
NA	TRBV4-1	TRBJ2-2	ASSPGLAGVGANTGELF
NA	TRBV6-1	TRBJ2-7	ASRDSGTYEQY
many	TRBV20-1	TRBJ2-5	SANLDRGPQETQY
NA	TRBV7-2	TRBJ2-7	ASSPRDRGAYEQY
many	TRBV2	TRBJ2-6	ASSVQRSGANVLT
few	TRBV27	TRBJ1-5	ASSPNVGQGFNQPQH
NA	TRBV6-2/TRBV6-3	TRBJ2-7	ASSYRRDRGYEQY
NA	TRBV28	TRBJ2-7	ASSLTGLLHEQY
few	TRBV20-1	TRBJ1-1	SARSDRGPEAF
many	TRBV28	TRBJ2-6	ASRRLAGLISGANVLT
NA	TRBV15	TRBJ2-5	ATSRDGVTGESQY
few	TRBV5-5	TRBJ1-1	ASSPRLRDTEAF
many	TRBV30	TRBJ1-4	AWEAGVDEKLF
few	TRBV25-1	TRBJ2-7	ASSVGRAPYEQY
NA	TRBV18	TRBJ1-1	ASSPPVVNTEAF
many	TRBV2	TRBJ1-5	ASQSGQGLGQPQH
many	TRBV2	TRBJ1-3	ASSRTDLSGNTIY